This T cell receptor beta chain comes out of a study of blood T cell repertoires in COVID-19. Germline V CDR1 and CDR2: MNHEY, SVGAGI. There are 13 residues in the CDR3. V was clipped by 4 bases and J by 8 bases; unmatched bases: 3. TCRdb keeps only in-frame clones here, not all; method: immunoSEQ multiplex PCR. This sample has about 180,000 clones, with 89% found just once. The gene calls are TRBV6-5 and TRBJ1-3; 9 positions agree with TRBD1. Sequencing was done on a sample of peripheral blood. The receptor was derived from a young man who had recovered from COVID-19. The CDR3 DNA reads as TGTGCCAGCAGTTCGGGACAGGGCGACACCATATATTTT. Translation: CASSSGQGDTIYF.